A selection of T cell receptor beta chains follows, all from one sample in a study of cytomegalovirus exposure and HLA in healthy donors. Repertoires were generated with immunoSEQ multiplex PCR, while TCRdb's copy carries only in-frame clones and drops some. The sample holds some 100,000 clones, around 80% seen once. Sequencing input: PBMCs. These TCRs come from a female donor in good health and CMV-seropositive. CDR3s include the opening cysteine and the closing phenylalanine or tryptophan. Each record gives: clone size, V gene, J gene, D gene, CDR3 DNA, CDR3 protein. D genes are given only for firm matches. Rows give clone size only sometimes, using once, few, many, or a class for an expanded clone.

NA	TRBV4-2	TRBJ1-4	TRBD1	TGTGCCAGCAGCCAACTCATAGATGCGGGACAGGGGGGAAAACTGTTTTTT	CASSQLIDAGQGGKLFF
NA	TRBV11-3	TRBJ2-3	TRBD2	TGTGCCAGCAGCAATGGCGGGGGTAGCACAAATACGCAGTATTTT	CASSNGGGSTNTQYF
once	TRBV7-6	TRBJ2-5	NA	TGTGCCAGCAGCTTACTGTCAGAGACCCAGTACTTC	CASSLLSETQYF
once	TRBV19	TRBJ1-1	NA	TGTGCCAGTGGGAGGGGCAGCTTGAACACTGAAGCTTTCTTT	CASGRGSLNTEAFF
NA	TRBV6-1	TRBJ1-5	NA	TGTGCCAGCAGTGTCGGGGGGCAGGATCAGCCCCAGCATTTT	CASSVGGQDQPQHF
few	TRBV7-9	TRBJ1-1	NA	TGTGCCAGCAGCCTGACTGCTCGGCGTGGGACTGAAGCTTTCTTT	CASSLTARRGTEAFF
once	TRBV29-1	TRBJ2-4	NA	TGCAGCGTTGAGGGGACAATGGACATTCAGTACTTC	CSVEGTMDIQYF
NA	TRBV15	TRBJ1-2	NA	TGTGCCACCAGCAGAGATGCGGGGGGCTATGGCTACACCTTC	CATSRDAGGYGYTF
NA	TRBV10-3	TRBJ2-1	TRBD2	TGTGCCATCAGTGAGTCGGGCGGGGGAGGTGAGCAGTTCTTC	CAISESGGGGEQFF
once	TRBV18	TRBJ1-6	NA	TGTGCCAGCTCACCTTTCAGTCCAACCACCCATAATTCACCCCTCCACTTT	CASSPFSPTTHNSPLHF
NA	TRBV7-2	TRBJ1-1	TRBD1	TGTGCCAGCAGCTCTACAGGGGGACGTACTGAAGCTTTCTTT	CASSSTGGRTEAFF
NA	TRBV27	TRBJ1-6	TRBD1	TGTGCCAGCACCCGGTTGGGACAGGGAAATTCACCCCTCCACTTT	CASTRLGQGNSPLHF
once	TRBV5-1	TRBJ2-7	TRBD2	TGCGCCAGCAGCTTACCGCGAACTAGCGGGGGCCTTTACGAGCAGTACTTC	CASSLPRTSGGLYEQYF
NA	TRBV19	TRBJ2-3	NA	TGTGCCAGTAGTGCACAGGGAGTAGATACGCAGTATTTT	CASSAQGVDTQYF
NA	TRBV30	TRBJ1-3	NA	TGTGCCTGGAGTGTTTCAAGGGGCTCTGGAAACACCATATATTTT	CAWSVSRGSGNTIYF
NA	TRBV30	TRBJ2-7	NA	TGTGCCTTCCGGACTGATTTCTACGAGCAGTACTTC	CAFRTDFYEQYF
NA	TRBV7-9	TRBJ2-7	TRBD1	TGTGCCAGCAGCCCGACAGGGTCCCCCTACGAGCAGTACTTC	CASSPTGSPYEQYF
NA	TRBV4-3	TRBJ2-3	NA	TGCGCCAGCAGCCGAACGGGACTGAGCACAGATACGCAGTATTTT	CASSRTGLSTDTQYF
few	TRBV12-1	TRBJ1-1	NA	TGTGCCAGCAGCTTGGAGCCGGGCACTGAAGCTTTCTTT	CASSLEPGTEAFF
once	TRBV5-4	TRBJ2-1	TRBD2	TGTGCCAGCAGCCCGGGACTAGCGGGAGCTGAGCAGTTCTTC	CASSPGLAGAEQFF
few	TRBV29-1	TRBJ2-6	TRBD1	TGCAGCGTGCCGGGACAGTGGGTCGGGGCTGGGGCCAACGTCCTGACTTTC	CSVPGQWVGAGANVLTF
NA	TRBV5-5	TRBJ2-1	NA	TGTGCCAGCAGCTTGGCCAGCTACAATGAGCAGTTCTTC	CASSLASYNEQFF
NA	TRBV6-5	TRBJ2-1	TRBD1	TGTGCCAGCAGAAGGGACAGGGCCTTCAATGAGCAGTTCTTC	CASRRDRAFNEQFF
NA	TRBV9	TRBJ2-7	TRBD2	TGTGCCAGCAGCGTCGGACCCCTAGCGGGAGCCGGCGAGCAGTACTTC	CASSVGPLAGAGEQYF
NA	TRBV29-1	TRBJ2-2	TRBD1	TGCAGCGTTGGTGCCGGACAGGGTCCCACCGGGGAGCTGTTTTTT	CSVGAGQGPTGELFF